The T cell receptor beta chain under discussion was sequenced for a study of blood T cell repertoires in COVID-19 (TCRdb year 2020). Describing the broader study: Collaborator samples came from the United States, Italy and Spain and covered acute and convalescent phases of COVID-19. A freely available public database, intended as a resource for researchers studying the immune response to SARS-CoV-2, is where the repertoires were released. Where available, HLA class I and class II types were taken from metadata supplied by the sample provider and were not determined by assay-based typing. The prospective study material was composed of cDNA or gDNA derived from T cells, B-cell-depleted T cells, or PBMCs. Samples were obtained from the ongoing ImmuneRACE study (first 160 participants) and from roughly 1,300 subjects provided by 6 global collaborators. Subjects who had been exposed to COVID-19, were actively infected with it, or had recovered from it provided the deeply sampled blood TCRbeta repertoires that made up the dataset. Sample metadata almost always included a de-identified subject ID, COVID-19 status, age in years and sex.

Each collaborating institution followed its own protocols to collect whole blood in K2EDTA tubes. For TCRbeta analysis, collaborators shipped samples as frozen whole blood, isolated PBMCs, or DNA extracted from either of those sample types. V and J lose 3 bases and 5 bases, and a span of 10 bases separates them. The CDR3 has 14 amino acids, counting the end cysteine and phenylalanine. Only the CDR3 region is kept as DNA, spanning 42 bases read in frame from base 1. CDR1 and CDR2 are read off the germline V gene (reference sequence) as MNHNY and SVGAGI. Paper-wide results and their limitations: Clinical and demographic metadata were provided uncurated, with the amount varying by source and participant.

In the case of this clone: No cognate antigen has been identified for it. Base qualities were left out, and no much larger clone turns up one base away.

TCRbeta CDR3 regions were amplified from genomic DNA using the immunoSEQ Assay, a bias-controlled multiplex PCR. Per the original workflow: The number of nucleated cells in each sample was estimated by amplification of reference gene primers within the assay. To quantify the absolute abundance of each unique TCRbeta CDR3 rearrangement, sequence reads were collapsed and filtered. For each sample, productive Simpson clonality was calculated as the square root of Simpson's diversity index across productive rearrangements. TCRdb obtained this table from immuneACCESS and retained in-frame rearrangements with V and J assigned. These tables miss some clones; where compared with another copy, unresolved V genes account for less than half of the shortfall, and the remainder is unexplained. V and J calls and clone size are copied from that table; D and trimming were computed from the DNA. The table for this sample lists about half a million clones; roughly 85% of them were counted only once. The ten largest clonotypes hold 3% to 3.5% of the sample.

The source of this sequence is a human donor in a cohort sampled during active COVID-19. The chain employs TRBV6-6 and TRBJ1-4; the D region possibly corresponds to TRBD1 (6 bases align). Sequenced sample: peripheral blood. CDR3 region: CASSYQGQNEKLFF. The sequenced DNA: TGTGCCAGCAGTTATCAGGGGCAAAATGAAAAACTGTTTTTT.